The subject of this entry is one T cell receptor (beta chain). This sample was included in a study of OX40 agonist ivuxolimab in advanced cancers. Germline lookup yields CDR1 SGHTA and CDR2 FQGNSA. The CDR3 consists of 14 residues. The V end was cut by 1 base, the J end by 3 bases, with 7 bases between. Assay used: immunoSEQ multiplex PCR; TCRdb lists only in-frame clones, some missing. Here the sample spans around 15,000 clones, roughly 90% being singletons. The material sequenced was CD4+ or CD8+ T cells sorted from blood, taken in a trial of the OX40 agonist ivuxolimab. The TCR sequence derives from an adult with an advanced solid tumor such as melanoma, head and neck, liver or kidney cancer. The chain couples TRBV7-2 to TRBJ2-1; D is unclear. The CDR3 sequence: CASSLGSSYNEQFF. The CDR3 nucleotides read TGTGCCAGCAGCTTAGGGTCTAGCTACAATGAGCAGTTCTTC.